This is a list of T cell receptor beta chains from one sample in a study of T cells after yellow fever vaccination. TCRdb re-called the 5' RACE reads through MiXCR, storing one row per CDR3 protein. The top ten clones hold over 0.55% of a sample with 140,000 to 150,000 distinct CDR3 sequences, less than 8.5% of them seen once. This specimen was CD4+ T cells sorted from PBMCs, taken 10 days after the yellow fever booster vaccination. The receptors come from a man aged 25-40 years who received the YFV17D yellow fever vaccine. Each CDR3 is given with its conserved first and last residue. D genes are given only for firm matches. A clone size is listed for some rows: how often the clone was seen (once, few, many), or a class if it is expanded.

CASSTRPTSLNEQFF,TGTGCCAGCAGCACCCGCCCGACTAGCTTGAATGAGCAGTTCTTC,TRBV7-6,TRBD2,15,TRBJ2-1,many
CAWTPSRRTEAFF,TGTGCCTGGACGCCCTCCCGGCGCACTGAAGCTTTCTTT,TRBV30,-,13,TRBJ1-1,-
CASQRTFTEGGYGYTF,TGTGCCAGCCAGAGGACGTTCACGGAGGGAGGCTATGGCTACACCTTC,TRBV5-5,-,16,TRBJ1-2,many
CSASHRDRGVGNEQFF,TGCAGTGCTAGTCACCGGGACAGGGGAGTTGGGAATGAGCAGTTCTTC,TRBV20-1,TRBD1,16,TRBJ2-1,many
CSAPGLAGGDEQFF,TGCAGTGCCCCAGGACTAGCGGGAGGGGATGAGCAGTTCTTC,TRBV20-1,TRBD2,14,TRBJ2-1,many
CASSLAGESNQPQHF,TGTGCCAGCAGCTTAGCGGGAGAGAGCAATCAGCCCCAGCATTTT,TRBV7-8,-,15,TRBJ1-5,many
CASRPVGGGYEQYF,TGTGCCAGTCGCCCTGTCGGGGGAGGCTACGAGCAGTACTTC,TRBV19,-,14,TRBJ2-7,few
CASSWTEDTQYF,TGTGCCAGCAGTTGGACAGAAGATACGCAGTATTTT,TRBV2,-,12,TRBJ2-3,-
CASSQEGTSGRTDTQYF,TGCGCCAGCAGCCAAGAAGGGACTAGCGGGAGAACAGATACGCAGTATTTT,TRBV4-3,TRBD2,17,TRBJ2-3,many
CSARHGLYTEAFF,TGCAGTGCTAGACATGGTTTGTACACTGAAGCTTTCTTT,TRBV20-1,-,13,TRBJ1-1,many
CAISESRDEQFF,TGTGCCATCAGTGAGAGTCGCGATGAGCAGTTCTTC,TRBV10-3,-,12,TRBJ2-1,many
CASFSGAHSGANVLTF,TGTGCCAGTTTCAGCGGAGCCCACTCTGGGGCCAACGTCCTGACTTTC,TRBV5-3,-,16,TRBJ2-6,many
CASSPGAGPPYEQYF,TGTGCCAGCAGCCCTGGCGCGGGACCTCCCTACGAGCAGTACTTC,TRBV6-5,-,15,TRBJ2-7,many
CASSQARDRRTDTQYF,TGCGCCAGCAGCCAAGCCAGGGACCGCCGCACAGATACGCAGTATTTT,TRBV4-3,-,16,TRBJ2-3,many
CASGWTSGSNTGELFF,TGTGCCAGCGGTTGGACTAGCGGGAGCAATACCGGGGAGCTGTTTTTT,TRBV3-1,TRBD2,16,TRBJ2-2,many
CSVTRGERSVYNEQFF,TGCAGCGTTACCCGAGGTGAGCGGAGCGTCTACAATGAGCAGTTCTTC,TRBV29-1,-,16,TRBJ2-1,-
CASSLTNQGIYEQYF,TGTGCCAGCAGCTTAACCAACCAGGGGATCTACGAGCAGTACTTC,TRBV7-6,-,15,TRBJ2-7,many
CASSSKETQYF,TGTGCCAGCAGCTCAAAAGAGACCCAGTACTTC,TRBV11-2,-,11,TRBJ2-5,many